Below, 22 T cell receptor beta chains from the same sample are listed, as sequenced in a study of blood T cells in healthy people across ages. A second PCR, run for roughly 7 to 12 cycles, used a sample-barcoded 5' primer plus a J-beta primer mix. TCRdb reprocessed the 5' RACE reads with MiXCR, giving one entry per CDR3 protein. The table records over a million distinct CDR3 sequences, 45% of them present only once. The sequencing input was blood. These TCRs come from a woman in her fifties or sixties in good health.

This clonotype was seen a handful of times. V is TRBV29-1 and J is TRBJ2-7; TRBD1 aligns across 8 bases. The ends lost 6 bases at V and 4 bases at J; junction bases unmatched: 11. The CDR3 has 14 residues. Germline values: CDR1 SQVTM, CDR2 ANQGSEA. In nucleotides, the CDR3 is TGCAGCGTCTATCTACAGGGGGAGTCTTACGAGCAGTACTTC. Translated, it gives CSVYLQGESYEQYF.

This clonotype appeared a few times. Here the CDR3 reads CASSQARTSFQETQYF. CDR3 coding DNA: TGTGCCAGCAGCCAAGCAAGGACCTCATTCCAAGAGACCCAGTACTTC. V usage is TRBV14 and J usage is TRBJ2-5; no clear D. Trimming left V 1 base short and J 1 base short, with 13 bases between. Germline CDR1 is SGHDN and CDR2 is FVKESK. This CDR3 has 16 amino acids.

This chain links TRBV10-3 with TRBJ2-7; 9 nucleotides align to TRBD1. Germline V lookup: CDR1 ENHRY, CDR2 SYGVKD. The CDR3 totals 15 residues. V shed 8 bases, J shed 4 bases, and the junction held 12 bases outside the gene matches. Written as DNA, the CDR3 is TGTGCCATCGGCAACAGGGACAGGGAGGGGTACGAGCAGTACTTC. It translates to CAIGNRDREGYEQYF.

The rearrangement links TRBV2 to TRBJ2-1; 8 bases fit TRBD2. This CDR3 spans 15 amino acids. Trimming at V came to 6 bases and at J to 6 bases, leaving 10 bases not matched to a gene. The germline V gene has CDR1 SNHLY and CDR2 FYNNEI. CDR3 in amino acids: CASRTSALGVNEQFF. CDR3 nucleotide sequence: TGTGCCAGCAGGACTAGCGCCTTGGGGGTCAATGAGCAGTTCTTC.

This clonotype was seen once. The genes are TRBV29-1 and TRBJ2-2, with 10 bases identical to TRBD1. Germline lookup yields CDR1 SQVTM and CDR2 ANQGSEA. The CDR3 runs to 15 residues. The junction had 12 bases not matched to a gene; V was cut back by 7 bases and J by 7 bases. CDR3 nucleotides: TGCAGCGCATCGCCCGGACAGGGGGTGTTCGGGGAGCTGTTTTTT. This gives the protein CSASPGQGVFGELFF.

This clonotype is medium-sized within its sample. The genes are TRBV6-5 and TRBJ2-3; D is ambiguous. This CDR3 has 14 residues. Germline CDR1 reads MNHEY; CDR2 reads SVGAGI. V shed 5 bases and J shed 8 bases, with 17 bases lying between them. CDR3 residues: CASSRDTGRGTQYF. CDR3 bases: TGTGCCAGCAGTAGAGATACGGGCCGCGGTACGCAGTATTTT.

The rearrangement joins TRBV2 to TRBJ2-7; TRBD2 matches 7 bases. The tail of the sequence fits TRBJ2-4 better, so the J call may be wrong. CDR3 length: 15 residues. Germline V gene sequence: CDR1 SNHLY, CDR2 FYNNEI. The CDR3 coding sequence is TGTGCCAGCAGTGAATCCTACGGGAGGCGGGACATTCAGTACTTC. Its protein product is CASSESYGRRDIQYF.

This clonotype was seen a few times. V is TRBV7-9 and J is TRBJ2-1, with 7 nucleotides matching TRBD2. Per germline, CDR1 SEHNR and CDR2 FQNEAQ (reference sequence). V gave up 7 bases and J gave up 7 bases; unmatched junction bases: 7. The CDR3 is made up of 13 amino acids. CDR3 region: CASTAGRSNEQFF. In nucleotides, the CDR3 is TGTGCCAGCACAGCCGGGAGGTCGAATGAGCAGTTCTTC.

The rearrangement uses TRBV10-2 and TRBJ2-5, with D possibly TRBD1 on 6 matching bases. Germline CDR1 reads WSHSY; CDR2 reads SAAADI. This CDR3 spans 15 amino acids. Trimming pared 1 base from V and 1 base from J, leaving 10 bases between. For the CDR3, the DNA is TGCGCCAGCAGTGAGTTCAGACAGGCCCAAGAGACCCAGTACTTC. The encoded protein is CASSEFRQAQETQYF.

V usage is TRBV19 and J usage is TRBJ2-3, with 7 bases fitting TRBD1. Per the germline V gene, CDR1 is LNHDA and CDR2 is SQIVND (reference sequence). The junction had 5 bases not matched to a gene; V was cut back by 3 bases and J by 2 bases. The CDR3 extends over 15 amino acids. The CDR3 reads CASSIQGGHTDTQYF. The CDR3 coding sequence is TGTGCCAGTAGTATTCAAGGGGGCCACACAGATACGCAGTATTTT.

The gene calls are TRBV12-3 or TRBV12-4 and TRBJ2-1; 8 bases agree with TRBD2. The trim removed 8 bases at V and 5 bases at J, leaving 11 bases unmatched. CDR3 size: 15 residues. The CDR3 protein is CASDPSGLVNNEQFF. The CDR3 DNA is TGTGCCAGCGACCCGTCGGGACTAGTGAACAATGAGCAGTTCTTC.

The CDR3 reads CASSQGDRGKETQYF. The CDR3 bases are TGTGCCAGCAGCCAAGGGGACAGGGGAAAAGAGACCCAGTACTTC. This rearrangement joins TRBV14 to TRBJ2-5, with 10 bases lining up with TRBD1. Looked up from germline, CDR1 is SGHDN and CDR2 is FVKESK. The CDR3 totals 15 residues. V trimming: 1 base; J trimming: 3 bases; junction bases outside the gene matches: 2.

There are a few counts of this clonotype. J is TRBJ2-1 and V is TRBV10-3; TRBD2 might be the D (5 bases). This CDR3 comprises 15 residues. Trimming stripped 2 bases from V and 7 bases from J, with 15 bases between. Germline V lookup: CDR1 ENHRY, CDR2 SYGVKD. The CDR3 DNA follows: TGTGCCATCAGTGAGGGGTCTAGCAGGCGGAATGAGCAGTTCTTC. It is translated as CAISEGSSRRNEQFF.

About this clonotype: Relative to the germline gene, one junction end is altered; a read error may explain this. This chain's CDR3 is CVSSQERGSGETQYF. For the CDR3, the DNA is TGTGTCAGCAGCCAAGAGAGGGGTAGCGGAGAGACCCAGTACTTC. The chain combines TRBV3-1 with TRBJ2-5; D may be TRBD2 (6 bases). The V gene's germline CDR1 is LGHDT and CDR2 YNNKEL (reference sequence). The CDR3 contains 15 residues.

This CDR3 reads CASSRRYNEKLFF. The CDR3 nucleotides read TGTGCCAGCAGTCGGCGGTATAATGAAAAACTGTTTTTT. This chain connects TRBV27 to TRBJ1-4; unclear D gene. V lost 5 bases, J lost 4 bases, and 8 bases lay in between. The CDR3 totals 13 residues. Germline loops: CDR1 MNHEY, CDR2 SMNVEV (reference sequence).

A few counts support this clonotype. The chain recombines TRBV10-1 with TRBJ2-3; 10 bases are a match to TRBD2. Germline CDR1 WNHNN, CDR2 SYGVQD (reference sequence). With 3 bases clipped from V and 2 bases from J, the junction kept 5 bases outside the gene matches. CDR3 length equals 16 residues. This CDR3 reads CASSDTGTSDTDTQYF. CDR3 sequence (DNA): TGCGCCAGCAGTGACACCGGGACTAGCGACACAGATACGCAGTATTTT.

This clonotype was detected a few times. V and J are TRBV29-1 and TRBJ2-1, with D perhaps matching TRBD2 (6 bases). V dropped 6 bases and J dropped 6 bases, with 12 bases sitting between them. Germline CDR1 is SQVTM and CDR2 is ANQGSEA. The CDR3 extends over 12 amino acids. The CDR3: CSVRREFNEQFF. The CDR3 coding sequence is TGCAGCGTCCGTCGGGAGTTCAATGAGCAGTTCTTC.

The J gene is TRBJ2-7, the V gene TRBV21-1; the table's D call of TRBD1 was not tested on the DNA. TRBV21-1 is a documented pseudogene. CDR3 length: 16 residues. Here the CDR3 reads CVSSKAQRQGAHEQYF. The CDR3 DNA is TGTGTCAGCAGCAAAGCGCAGAGGCAGGGGGCCCACGAGCAGTACTTC.

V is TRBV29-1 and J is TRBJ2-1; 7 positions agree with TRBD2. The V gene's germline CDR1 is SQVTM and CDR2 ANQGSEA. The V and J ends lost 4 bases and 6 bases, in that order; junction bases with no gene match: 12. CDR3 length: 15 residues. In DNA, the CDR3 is TGCAGCGTTGTCCCTCTAGCGGACTACTCCAATGAGCAGTTCTTC. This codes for CSVVPLADYSNEQFF.

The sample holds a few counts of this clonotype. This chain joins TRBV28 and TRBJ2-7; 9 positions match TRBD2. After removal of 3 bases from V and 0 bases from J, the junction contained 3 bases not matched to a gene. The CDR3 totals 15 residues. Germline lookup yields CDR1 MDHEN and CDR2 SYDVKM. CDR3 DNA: TGTGCCAGCAGTTTGGGGACTAGCCTCTCCTACGAGCAGTACTTC. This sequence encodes CASSLGTSLSYEQYF.

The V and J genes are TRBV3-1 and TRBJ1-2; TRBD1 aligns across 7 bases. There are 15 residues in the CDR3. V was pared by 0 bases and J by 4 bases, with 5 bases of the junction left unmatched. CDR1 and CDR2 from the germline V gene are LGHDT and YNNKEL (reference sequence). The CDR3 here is CASSQDRGRGYGYTF. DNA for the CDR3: TGTGCCAGCAGCCAAGATAGGGGGCGAGGCTATGGCTACACCTTC.

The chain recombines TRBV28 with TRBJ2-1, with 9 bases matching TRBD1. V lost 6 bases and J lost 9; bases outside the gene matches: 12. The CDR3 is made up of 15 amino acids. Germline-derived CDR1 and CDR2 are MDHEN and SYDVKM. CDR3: CASRGGTGKVGEQFF. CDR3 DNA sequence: TGTGCCAGCAGGGGGGGGACAGGGAAGGTCGGTGAGCAGTTCTTC. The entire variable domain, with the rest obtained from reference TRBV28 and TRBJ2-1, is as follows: DVKVTQSSRYLVKRTGEKVFLECVQDMDHENMFWYRQDPGLGLRLIYFSYDVKMKEKGDIPEGYSVSREKKERFSLILESASTNQTSMYLCASRGGTGKVGEQFFGPGTRLTVL.